These 9 T cell receptor beta chains share one sample of origin, sequenced in a study of CD8+ T cells in alopecia areata. Extracted RNA was reverse transcribed, and the resulting cDNA served as sequencing template. TCRdb's copy holds only in-frame clones and misses some; the assay was immunoSEQ multiplex PCR. The table records 150,000 to 200,000 clones, 59% of them present only once. Specimen: CD4+ T cells sorted from blood, collected at week 0. The receptors here all came from a human donor with alopecia areata.

CDR3 bases: TGCAGCGTTGAAAGCGGGACATCGAACACTGAAGCTTTCTTT. Protein: CSVESGTSNTEAFF. The chain uses TRBV29-1 and TRBJ1-1; D might be TRBD1 (6 bases). Per germline, CDR1 SQVTM and CDR2 ANQGSEA. Trimming removed 2 bases at V and 1 base at J, with 11 bases between. The CDR3 is 14 residues long.

This clone was counted only a few times. The chain has TRBV25-1 and TRBJ1-2, with 8 bases that match TRBD1. The CDR3 covers 14 residues. The V and J ends lost 4 bases and 3 bases, in that order; junction bases with no gene match: 4. Germline V lookup: CDR1 MGHDK, CDR2 SYGVNS. CDR3 sequence (DNA): TGTGCCAGCAGTGCCACGACAGGGGACTATGGCTACACCTTC. It codes for CASSATTGDYGYTF.

V and J are TRBV7-9 and TRBJ1-5; tentatively, D is TRBD1 (5 bases). This CDR3 spans 14 amino acids. V was pared by 3 bases and J by 7 bases, with 13 bases between. The V gene's germline CDR1 is SEHNR and CDR2 FQNEAQ (reference sequence). This CDR3 is CASSFSGVGQPQHF. The CDR3 coding sequence is TGTGCCAGCAGCTTCTCGGGGGTTGGGCAGCCCCAGCATTTT.

On this clone: One junction end disagrees with the germline gene, perhaps due to a read error. The V call is TRBV7-7, the J call TRBJ2-5; TRBD2 matches at 8 bases. From germline, CDR1 is SSHAT and CDR2 FNYEAQ (reference sequence). CDR3 size: 13 residues. The CDR3 nucleotides are TGTGCTAGCAGCTTAGACGGGGGGGGGACCCAGTACTTC. Amino acids: CASSLDGGGTQYF.

The V gene is TRBV29-1, the J gene TRBJ2-1; D is perhaps TRBD1 (6 bases). Trimming removed 3 bases at V and 8 bases at J, with 11 bases between. Germline V lookup: CDR1 SQVTM, CDR2 ANQGSEA. This CDR3 is 12 amino acids long. The CDR3 bases are TGCAGCGTTGACTCCAGGGGTTATGAGCAGTTCTTC. Amino acids: CSVDSRGYEQFF.

V and J are TRBV9 and TRBJ2-5, with 10 bases aligning to TRBD2. Germline V gene sequence: CDR1 SGDLS, CDR2 YYNGEE. The CDR3 consists of 15 residues. With 4 bases clipped from V and 1 base from J, the junction kept 4 bases outside the gene matches. CDR3 bases: TGTGCCAGCAGCTTCCGGACTAGCGGCCAAGAGACCCAGTACTTC. Its translation: CASSFRTSGQETQYF.

The genes are TRBV20-1 and TRBJ2-3; the D is unclear. The germline gives CDR1 DFQATT, CDR2 SNEGSKA (reference sequence). Deletions cut 3 bases from V and 10 bases from J, with 11 bases between. The CDR3 has 11 residues. The CDR3 bases are TGCAGTGCTAGTGTGCTAATTCCGCAGTATTTT. Protein product: CSASVLIPQYF.

The J gene is TRBJ2-7, the V gene TRBV5-5; 11 positions match TRBD2. CDR1 is SGHKS, CDR2 YYEKEE, per germline (reference sequence). This CDR3 spans 15 amino acids. Germline trimming cut 0 bases from V and 3 bases from J; bases unmatched to any gene: 2. The CDR3 DNA sequence: TGTGCCAGCAGCTTGGGACTAGCGGGGTACTACGAGCAGTACTTC. This encodes CASSLGLAGYYEQYF. The variable domain in full, completed from reference TRBV5-5 and TRBJ2-7, reads DAGVTQSPTHLIKTRGQQVTLRCSPISGHKSVSWYQQVLGQGPQFIFQYYEKEERGRGNFPDRFSARQFPNYSSELNVNALLLGDSALYLCASSLGLAGYYEQYFGPGTRLTVT.

Points on this clone: Other DNA sequences from this sample encode an identical CDR3 as well. The chain has TRBV5-1 and TRBJ2-3, with 11 nucleotides matching TRBD2. In germline, CDR1 is SGHRS, CDR2 YFSETQ. V trimming: 1 base; J trimming: 5 bases; junction bases outside the gene matches: 0. The CDR3 runs to 14 residues. The CDR3 loop reads CASSLTSGGDTQYF. DNA of the CDR3: TGCGCCAGCAGCTTGACTAGCGGGGGAGATACGCAGTATTTT.